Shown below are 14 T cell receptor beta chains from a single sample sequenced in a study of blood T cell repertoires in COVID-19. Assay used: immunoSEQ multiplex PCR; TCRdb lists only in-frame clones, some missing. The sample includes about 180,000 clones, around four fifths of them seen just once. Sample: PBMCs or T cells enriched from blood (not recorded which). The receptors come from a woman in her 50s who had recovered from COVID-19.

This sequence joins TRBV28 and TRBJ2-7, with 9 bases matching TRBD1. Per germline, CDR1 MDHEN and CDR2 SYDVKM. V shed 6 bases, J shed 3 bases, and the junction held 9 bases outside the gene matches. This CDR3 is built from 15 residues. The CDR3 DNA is TGTGCCAGCAGCCAAGAAACAGGGGGCTTCTACGAGCAGTACTTC. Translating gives CASSQETGGFYEQYF.

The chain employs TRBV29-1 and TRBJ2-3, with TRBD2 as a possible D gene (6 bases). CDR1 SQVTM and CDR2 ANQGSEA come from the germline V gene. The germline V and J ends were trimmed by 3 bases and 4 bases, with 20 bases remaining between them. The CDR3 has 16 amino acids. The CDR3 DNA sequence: TGCAGCGTTGACGGAGGGATTGGGGTGGGCCCAGATACGCAGTATTTT. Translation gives CSVDGGIGVGPDTQYF.

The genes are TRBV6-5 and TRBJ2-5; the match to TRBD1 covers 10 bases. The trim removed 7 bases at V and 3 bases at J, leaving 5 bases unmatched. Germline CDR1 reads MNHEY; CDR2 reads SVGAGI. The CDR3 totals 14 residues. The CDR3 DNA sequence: TGTGCCAGCATATGGACAGGGGGAAAAGAGACCCAGTACTTC. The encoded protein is CASIWTGGKETQYF.

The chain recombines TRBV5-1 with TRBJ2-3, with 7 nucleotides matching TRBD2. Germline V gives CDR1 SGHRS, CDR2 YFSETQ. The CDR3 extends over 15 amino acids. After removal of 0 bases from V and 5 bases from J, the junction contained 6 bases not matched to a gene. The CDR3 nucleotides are TGCGCCAGCAGCTTGGTAGCTTCGGGGGGAGATACGCAGTATTTT. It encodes CASSLVASGGDTQYF.

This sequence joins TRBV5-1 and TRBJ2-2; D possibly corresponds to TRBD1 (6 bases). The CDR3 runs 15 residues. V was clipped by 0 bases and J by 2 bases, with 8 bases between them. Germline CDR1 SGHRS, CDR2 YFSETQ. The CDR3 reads CASSLAGVNTGELFF. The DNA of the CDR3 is TGCGCCAGCAGCTTGGCAGGGGTAAACACCGGGGAGCTGTTTTTT. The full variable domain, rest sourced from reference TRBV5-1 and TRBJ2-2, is KAGVTQTPRYLIKTRGQQVTLSCSPISGHRSVSWYQQTPGQGLQFLFEYFSETQRNKGNFPGRFSGRQFSNSRSEMNVSTLELGDSALYLCASSLAGVNTGELFFGEGSRLTVL.

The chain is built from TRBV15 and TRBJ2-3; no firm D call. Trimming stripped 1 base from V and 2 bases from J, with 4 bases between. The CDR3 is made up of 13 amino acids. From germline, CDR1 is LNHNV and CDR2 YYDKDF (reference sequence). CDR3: CATSRGYTDTQYF. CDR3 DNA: TGTGCCACCAGCAGAGGCTACACAGATACGCAGTATTTT. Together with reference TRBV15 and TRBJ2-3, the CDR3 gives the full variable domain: DAMVIQNPRYQVTQFGKPVTLSCSQTLNHNVMYWYQQKSSQAPKLLFHYYDKDFNNEADTPDNFQSRRPNTSFCFLDIRSPGLGDTAMYLCATSRGYTDTQYFGPGTRLTVL.

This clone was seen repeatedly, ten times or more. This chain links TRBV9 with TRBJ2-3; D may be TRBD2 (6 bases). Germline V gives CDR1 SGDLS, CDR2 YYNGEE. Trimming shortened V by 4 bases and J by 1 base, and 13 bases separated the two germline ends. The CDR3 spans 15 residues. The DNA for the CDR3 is TGTGCCAGCAGCCCTAGACTAGGAGGCACAGATACGCAGTATTTT. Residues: CASSPRLGGTDTQYF.

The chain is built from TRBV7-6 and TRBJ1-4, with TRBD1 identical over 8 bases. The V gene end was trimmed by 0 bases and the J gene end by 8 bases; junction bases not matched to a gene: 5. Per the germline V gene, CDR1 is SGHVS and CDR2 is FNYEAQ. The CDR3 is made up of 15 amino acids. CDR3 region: CASSLASGGGEKLFF. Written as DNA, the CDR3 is TGTGCCAGCAGCTTAGCTTCAGGGGGCGGGGAAAAACTGTTTTTT.

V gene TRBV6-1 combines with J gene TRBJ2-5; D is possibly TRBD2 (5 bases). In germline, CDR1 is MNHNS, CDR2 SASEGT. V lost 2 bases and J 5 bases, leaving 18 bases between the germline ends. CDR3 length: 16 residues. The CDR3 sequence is CASSELLQAGQETQYF. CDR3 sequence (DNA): TGTGCCAGCAGTGAATTGCTGCAGGCGGGCCAGGAGACCCAGTACTTC.

The CDR3 coding sequence is TGTGCCAGACAGGGGGTAGGCTATGGCTACACCTTC. Translation gives CARQGVGYGYTF. V and J are TRBV2 and TRBJ1-2; TRBD1 matches at 8 bases. CDR3 length: 12 residues. Germline CDR1 and CDR2: SNHLY and FYNNEI. The junction had 4 bases not matched to a gene; V was cut back by 9 bases and J by 4 bases.

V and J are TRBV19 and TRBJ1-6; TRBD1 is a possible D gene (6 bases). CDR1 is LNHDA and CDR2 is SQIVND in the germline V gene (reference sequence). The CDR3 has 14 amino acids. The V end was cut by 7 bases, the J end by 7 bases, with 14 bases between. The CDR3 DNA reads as TGTGCCAGTAAGGCCGGCAGGGGAAATTCACCCCTCCACTTT. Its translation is CASKAGRGNSPLHF.

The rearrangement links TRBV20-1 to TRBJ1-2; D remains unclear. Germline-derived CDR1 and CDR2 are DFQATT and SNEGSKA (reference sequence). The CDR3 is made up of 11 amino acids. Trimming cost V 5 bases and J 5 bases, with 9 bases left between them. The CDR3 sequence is CSAPPGYGYTF. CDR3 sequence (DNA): TGCAGTGCTCCCCCAGGTTATGGCTACACCTTC.

The CDR3 nucleotides read TGTGCCAGCAGTAAACTAGCGGAAGGGCCCGGGGAGCAGTTCTTC. Translation gives CASSKLAEGPGEQFF. V usage is TRBV27 and J usage is TRBJ2-1; TRBD2 agrees at 8 bases. This CDR3 is built from 15 residues. Germline lookup yields CDR1 MNHEY and CDR2 SMNVEV (reference sequence). V was pared by 5 bases and J by 10 bases, with 13 bases of the junction left unmatched.

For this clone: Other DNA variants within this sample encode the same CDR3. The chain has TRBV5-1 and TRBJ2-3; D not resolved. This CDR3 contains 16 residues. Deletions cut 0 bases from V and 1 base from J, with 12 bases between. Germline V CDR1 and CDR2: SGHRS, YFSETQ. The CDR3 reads CASSLAGLAGTDTQYF. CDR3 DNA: TGCGCCAGCAGCTTGGCGGGTCTCGCGGGCACAGATACGCAGTATTTT.